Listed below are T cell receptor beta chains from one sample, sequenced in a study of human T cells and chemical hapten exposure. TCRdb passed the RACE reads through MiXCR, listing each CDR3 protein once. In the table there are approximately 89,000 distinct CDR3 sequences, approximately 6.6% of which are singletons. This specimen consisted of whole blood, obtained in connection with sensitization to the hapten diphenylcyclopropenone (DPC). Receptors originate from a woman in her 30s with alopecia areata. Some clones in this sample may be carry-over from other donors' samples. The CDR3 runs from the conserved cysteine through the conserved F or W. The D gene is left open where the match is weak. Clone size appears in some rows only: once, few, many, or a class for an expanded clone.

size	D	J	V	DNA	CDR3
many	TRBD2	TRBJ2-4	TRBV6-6	TGTGCCAGCATGGTGTGGTCGGGGGGAGGAGGAACCAAAAACATTCAGTACTTC	CASMVWSGGGGTKNIQYF
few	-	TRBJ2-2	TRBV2	TGTGCCAGTACTTATCCCGGGACGGTCGATACCACCGGGGAGCTGTTTTTT	CASTYPGTVDTTGELFF
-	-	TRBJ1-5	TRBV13	TGTGCCAGCAGCTTAGGGGTTTATCAGCCCCAGCATTTT	CASSLGVYQPQHF
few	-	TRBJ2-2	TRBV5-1	TGCGCCAGCAGCTCCACGCGGGGCGCGAACACCGGGGAGCTGTTTTTT	CASSSTRGANTGELFF
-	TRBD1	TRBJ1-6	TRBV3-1	TGTGCCAGCAGCCAAGGGGACAGAGATAATTCACCCCTCCACTTT	CASSQGDRDNSPLHF
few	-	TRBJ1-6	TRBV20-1	TGCAGTGCTAGGGAGGGCCCCGGGCCCCTCCACTTT	CSAREGPGPLHF
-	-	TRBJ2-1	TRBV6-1	TGTGTCAGCCGACCAGGGTACACTCTAAGGGGCAATGAGCAGTTCTTC	CVSRPGYTLRGNEQFF
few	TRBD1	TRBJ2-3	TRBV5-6	TGTGCCAGCAGCCTCGCCGGACAGGGGGCCGCAGATACGCAGTATTTT	CASSLAGQGAADTQYF
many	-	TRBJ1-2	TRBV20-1	TGCAGCGCCTACGACAGTGGGCGCTATGGCTACACCTTC	CSAYDSGRYGYTF
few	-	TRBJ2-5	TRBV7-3	TGTGCCAGCAGCTTAAGCGGTCCGGAAGAGACCCAGTACTTC	CASSLSGPEETQYF
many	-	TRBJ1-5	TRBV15	TGTGCCACCAGCAGAGATCCCATAAACCAGCCCCAGCATTTT	CATSRDPINQPQHF
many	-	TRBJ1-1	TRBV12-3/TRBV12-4	TGTGCCAGCAGTTTAGACGGGAGCACTGAAGCTTTCTTT	CASSLDGSTEAFF
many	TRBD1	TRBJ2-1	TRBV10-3	TGTGCCGTCGGCGGGACAGGGCGTGAGCAGTTCTTC	CAVGGTGREQFF
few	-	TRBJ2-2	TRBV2	TGTGCCAGCAGTGATAGGCGGGCGCAGGTCGGGGAGCTGTTTTTT	CASSDRRAQVGELFF
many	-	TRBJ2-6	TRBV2	TGTGCCAGCTCGGCGATGGCGGGGGCGGCCGGGGCCAACGTCCTGACTTTC	CASSAMAGAAGANVLTF
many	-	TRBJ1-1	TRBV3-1	TGTGCCAGCAGCCAACGGCAGACGAACACTGAAGCTTTCTTT	CASSQRQTNTEAFF
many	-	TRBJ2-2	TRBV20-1	TGCAGTGCTAGGAGGCAGGGTTCCCCCGGGGAGCTGTTTTTT	CSARRQGSPGELFF
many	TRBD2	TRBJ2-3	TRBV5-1	TGCGCCAGCATCAGAGCGGGGGGGCCCCCAGATACGCAGTATTTT	CASIRAGGPPDTQYF
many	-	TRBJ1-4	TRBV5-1	TGCGCCAGCAGCTTGGGAGGGACTAATGAAAAACTGTTTTTT	CASSLGGTNEKLFF
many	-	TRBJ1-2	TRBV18	TGTGCCAGCTCCGAGAGTTGGGACTATGGCTACACCTTC	CASSESWDYGYTF
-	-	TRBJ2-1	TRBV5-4	TGTGCCAGCAGCTTCCCCGGGGATTTGGGCAATGAGCAGTTCTTC	CASSFPGDLGNEQFF
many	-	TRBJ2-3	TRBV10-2	TGCGCCAGCAGTGAGCTGCGGGGTAGCACAGATACGCAGTATTTT	CASSELRGSTDTQYF
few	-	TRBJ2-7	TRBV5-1	TGCGCCAGCAGCTCCTCTCCCTCCTACGAGCAGTACTTC	CASSSSPSYEQYF
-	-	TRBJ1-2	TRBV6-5	TGTGCCAGCAGTCGCCGGACAGAGACTGGCTACACCTTC	CASSRRTETGYTF
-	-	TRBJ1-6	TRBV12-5	TGTGCTAGTGGTTTGACAGCCAATAATTCACCCCTCCACTTT	CASGLTANNSPLHF
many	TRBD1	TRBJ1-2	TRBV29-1	TGCAGCGTTGCAGGTGGGACAGAGGCTTATGGCTACACCTTC	CSVAGGTEAYGYTF
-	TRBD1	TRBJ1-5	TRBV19	TGTGCCAGTAGTCCACGGACAGGGGCGTATAGCAATCAGCCCCAGCATTTT	CASSPRTGAYSNQPQHF
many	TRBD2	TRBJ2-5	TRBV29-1	TGCAGCGTGGCGGCTAGCGGGGGGGCGGGGGAGACCCAGTACTTC	CSVAASGGAGETQYF
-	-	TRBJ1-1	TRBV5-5	TGTGCCAGCAGCCTAGGGGCATCGGGGTATACTGAAGCTTTCTTT	CASSLGASGYTEAFF
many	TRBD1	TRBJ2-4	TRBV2	TGTGCCAGCAGTGCGAACAGGGGGCGGTACATTCAGTACTTC	CASSANRGRYIQYF
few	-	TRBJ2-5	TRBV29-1	TGCAGCGTTCCCATCGCCCCGGAGGAGACCCAGTACTTC	CSVPIAPEETQYF
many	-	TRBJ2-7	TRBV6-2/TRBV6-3	TGTGCCAGCAGATCCGACCAAGTACCCTACGAGCAGTACTTC	CASRSDQVPYEQYF
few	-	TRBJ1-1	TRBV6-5	TGTGCCAGCAGTTACGGGAGCACTGAAGCTTTCTTT	CASSYGSTEAFF
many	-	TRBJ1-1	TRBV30	TGTGCCTGGAGTGCCCGGGGCGGGAACACTGAAGCTTTCTTT	CAWSARGGNTEAFF